This TCR beta chain was obtained from a study of persistence of HIV-infected CD4 T cells. Overall study: The sample holds CD4+ T cells responsive to CMV or HIV-1 Gag.

This was the immunoSEQ version 4 assay in survey mode. TCRdb's copy holds only in-frame clones and misses some; the assay was immunoSEQ multiplex PCR. The sample holds about 40,000 clones, around 80% seen once. The germline V gene encodes CDR1 SEHNR and CDR2 FQNEAQ (reference sequence). With 5 bases removed from V and 0 bases from J, the gap between germline ends came to 9 bases. The CDR3 sequence is 14 residues long. Cells were stimulated with CMV-infected fibroblast lysates at 10 ug/mL. CD40L/CD69 double-negative CD45RO-high memory CD4+ T cells were collected. Comment on this clone: Its antigen is not known.

The chain carries TRBV7-9 and TRBJ2-3, with unresolved D. The sample was CD4+ T cells sorted from PBMCs after approximately 20-hour stimulation, taken from a patient who received antiretroviral therapy. The receptor was derived from an adult man with HIV who was CMV-seropositive. CDR3 DNA sequence: TGTGCCAGCAGCCCCTTATCCAGCACAGATACGCAGTATTTT. Translated: CASSPLSSTDTQYF.